Here is one T cell receptor (beta chain) with its context. The antigen it recognizes is unknown. No base qualities exist here, and no much larger clone lies one base off it. The immunoSEQ Assay, a bias-controlled multiplex PCR, was used to amplify TCRbeta CDR3 regions from genomic DNA. On the study's bioinformatics: Nucleated cell counts per sample were estimated from amplification of reference gene primers within the assay. To quantify the absolute abundance of each unique TCRbeta CDR3 rearrangement, sequence reads were collapsed and filtered. Productive Simpson clonality was computed per sample as the square root of Simpson's diversity index over productive rearrangements. The table comes from immuneACCESS by way of TCRdb, which keeps in-frame sequences with V and J called. Part of the clones is missing from these tables; in studies checked, under half for an unresolved V gene and the rest for unknown reasons. That table is the source of V, J and clone size, and D and trimming were worked out from the DNA. Counted in this sample were under 300,000 clones; about 70% of them appeared once. Of the sample, about 3.1% is held by the ten largest clones.

The sample is drawn from a study of blood T cell repertoires in COVID-19 (dated by TCRdb to about 2020). Context from the whole study: The collaborator samples originated in the United States, Italy and Spain and spanned the acute and convalescent phases of COVID-19. The material from the prospective study consisted of cDNA or gDNA derived from T cells, B-cell-depleted T cells, or PBMCs. Deeply sampled blood TCRbeta repertoires from subjects exposed to, actively infected with, or recovered from COVID-19 were included in the dataset. A freely available public database, intended as a resource for researchers studying the immune response to SARS-CoV-2, is where the repertoires were released. Samples came from the ongoing ImmuneRACE study (first 160 participants) plus 1,254 subjects from 6 global collaborators. The sample metadata nearly always contained a de-identified subject ID, COVID-19 status, age in years and sex. Where available, HLA class I and class II types were taken from metadata supplied by the sample provider and were not determined by assay-based typing.

A distance of 11 bases separates the germline ends of V and J, which lose 0 bases and 5 bases respectively. The CDR3 spans 15 residues, from the cysteine through the phenylalanine. Only the CDR3 portion is preserved as DNA: 45 bases, with reading frame beginning at the first base. CDR1 SGHRS and CDR2 YFSETQ are derived from the germline V gene. Collaborating institutions collected whole blood in K2EDTA tubes following their own protocols. For TCRbeta analysis, collaborators shipped samples in one of three forms: frozen whole blood, isolated PBMCs, or DNA extracted from either of those sample types. Study-level results and caveats: The amount of clinical and demographic metadata varied by source and participant and was provided uncurated.

Sequencing input: peripheral blood. The sequence links TRBV5-1 to TRBJ2-2; tentative D gene TRBD1, with 5 bases matching. The source is a woman aged 80 or older with acute or convalescent COVID-19. The DNA sequence reads TGCGCCAGCAGCTTGGGGGGCGCAGGAACCGGGGAGCTGTTTTTT. This encodes CASSLGGAGTGELFF.